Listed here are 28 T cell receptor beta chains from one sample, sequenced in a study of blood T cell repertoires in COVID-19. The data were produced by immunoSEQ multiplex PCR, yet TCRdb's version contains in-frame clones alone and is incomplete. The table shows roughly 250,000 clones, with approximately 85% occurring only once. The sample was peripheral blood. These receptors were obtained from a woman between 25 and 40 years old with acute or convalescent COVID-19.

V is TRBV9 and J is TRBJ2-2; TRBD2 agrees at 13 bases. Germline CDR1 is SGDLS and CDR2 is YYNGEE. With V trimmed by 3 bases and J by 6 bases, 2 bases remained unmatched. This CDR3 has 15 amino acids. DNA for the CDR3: TGTGCCAGCAGCGCACTAGCGGGAGGGCCCGGGGAGCTGTTTTTT. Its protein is CASSALAGGPGELFF.

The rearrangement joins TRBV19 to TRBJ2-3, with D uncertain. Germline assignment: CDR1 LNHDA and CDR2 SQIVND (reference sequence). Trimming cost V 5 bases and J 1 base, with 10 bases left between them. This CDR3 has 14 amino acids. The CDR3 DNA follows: TGTGCCAGTAGTCCTGAGCCGCGCACAGATACGCAGTATTTT. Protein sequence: CASSPEPRTDTQYF.

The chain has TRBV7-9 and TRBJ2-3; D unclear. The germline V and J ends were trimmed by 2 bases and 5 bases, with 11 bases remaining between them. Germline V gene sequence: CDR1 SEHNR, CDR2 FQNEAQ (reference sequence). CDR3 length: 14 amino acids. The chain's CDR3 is CASSLKVTLDTQYF. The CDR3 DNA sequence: TGTGCCAGCAGCTTAAAAGTCACTTTAGATACGCAGTATTTT.

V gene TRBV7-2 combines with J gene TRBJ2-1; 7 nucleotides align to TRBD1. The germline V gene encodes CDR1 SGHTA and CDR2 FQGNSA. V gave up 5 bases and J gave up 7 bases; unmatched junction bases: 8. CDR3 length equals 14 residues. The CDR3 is CASSIPQGMNEQFF. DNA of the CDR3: TGTGCCAGCAGCATACCACAGGGGATGAATGAGCAGTTCTTC.

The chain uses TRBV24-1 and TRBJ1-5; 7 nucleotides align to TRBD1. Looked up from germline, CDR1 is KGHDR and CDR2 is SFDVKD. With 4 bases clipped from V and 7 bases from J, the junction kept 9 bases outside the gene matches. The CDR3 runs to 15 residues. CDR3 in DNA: TGTGCCACCAGTGACCCCGCCAGGGGGACCCAGCCCCAGCATTTT. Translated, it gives CATSDPARGTQPQHF.

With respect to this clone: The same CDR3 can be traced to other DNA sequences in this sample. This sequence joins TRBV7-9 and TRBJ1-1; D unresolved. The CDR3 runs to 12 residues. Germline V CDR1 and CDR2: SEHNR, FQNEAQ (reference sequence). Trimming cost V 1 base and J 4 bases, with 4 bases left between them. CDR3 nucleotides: TGTGCCAGCAGCTTAGGCAGCACTGAAGCTTTCTTT. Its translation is CASSLGSTEAFF. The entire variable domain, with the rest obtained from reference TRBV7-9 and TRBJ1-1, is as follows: DTGVSQNPRHKITKRGQNVTFRCDPISEHNRLYWYRQTLGQGPEFLTYFQNEAQLEKSRLLSDRFSAERPKGSFSTLEIQRTEQGDSAMYLCASSLGSTEAFFGQGTRLTVV.

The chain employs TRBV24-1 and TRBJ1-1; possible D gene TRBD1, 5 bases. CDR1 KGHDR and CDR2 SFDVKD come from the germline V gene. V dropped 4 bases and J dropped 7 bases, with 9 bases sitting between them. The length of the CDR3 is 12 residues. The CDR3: CATSDGHREAFF. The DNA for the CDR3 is TGTGCCACCAGTGACGGACACCGTGAAGCTTTCTTT.

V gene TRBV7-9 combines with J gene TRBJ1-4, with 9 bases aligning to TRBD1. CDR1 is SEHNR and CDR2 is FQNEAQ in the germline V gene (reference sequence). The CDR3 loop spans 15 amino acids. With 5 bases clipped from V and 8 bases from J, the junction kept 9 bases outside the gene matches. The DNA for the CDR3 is TGTGCCAGCAGCATGGACAGGGGAGCGCGGGAAAAACTGTTTTTT. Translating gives CASSMDRGAREKLFF.

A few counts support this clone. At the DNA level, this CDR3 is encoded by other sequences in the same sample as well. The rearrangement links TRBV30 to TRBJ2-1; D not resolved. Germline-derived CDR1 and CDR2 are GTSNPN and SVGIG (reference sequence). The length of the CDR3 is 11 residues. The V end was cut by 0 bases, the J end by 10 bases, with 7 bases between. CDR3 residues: CAWSVSVEQFF. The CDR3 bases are TGTGCCTGGAGTGTGTCGGTAGAGCAGTTCTTC. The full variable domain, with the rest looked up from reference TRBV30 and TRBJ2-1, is SQTIHQWPATLVQPVGSPLSLECTVEGTSNPNLYWYRQAAGRGLQLLFYSVGIGQISSEVPQNLSASRPQDRQFILSSKKLLLSDSGFYLCAWSVSVEQFFGPGTRLTVL.

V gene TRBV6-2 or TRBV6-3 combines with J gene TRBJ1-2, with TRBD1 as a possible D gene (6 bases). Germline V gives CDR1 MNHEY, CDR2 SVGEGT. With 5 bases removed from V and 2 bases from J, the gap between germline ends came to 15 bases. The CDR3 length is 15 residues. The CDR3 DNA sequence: TGTGCCAGCAGTCAAGGGACATACAAGAACTATGGCTACACCTTC. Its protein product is CASSQGTYKNYGYTF.

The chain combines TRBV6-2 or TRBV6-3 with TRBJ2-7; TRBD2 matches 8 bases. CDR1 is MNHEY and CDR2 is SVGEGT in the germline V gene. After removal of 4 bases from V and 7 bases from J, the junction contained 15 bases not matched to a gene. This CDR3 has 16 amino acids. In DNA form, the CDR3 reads TGTGCCAGCAGTTCTCAACTAGCGGCCTTGGGTAGTGAGCAGTACTTC. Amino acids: CASSSQLAALGSEQYF.

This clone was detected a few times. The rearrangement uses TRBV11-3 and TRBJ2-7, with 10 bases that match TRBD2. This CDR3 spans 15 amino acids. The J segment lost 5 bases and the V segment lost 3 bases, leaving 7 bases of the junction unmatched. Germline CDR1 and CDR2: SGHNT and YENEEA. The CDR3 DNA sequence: TGTGCCAGCAGCTTGCTAACTAGCGGGAAAAACGAGCAGTACTTC. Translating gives CASSLLTSGKNEQYF.

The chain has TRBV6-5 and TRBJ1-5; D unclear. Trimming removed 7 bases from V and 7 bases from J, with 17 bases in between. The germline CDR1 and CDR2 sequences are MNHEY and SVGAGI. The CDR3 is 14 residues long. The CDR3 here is CASTLTILPQPQHF. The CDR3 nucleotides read TGTGCCAGCACACTAACAATACTACCCCAGCCCCAGCATTTT.

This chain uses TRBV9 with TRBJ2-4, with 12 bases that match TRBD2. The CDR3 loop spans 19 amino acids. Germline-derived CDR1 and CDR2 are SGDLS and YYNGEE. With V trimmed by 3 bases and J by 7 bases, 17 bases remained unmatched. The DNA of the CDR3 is TGTGCCAGCAGCGCGCAGGGACTAGCGGGCGATTCGGTTAGGAACATTCAGTACTTC. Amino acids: CASSAQGLAGDSVRNIQYF.

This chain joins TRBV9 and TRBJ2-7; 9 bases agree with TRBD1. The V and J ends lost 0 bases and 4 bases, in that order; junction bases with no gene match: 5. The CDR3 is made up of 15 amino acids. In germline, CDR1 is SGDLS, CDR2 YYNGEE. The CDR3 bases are TGTGCCAGCAGCGTAGGGACAGGGGTCACGTACGAGCAGTACTTC. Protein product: CASSVGTGVTYEQYF.

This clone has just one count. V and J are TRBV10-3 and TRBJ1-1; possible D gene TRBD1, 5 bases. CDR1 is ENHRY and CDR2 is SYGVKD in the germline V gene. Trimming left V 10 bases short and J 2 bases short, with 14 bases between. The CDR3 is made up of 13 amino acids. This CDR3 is CATAATDNTEAFF. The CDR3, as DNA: TGTGCCACCGCGGCGACAGATAACACTGAAGCTTTCTTT.

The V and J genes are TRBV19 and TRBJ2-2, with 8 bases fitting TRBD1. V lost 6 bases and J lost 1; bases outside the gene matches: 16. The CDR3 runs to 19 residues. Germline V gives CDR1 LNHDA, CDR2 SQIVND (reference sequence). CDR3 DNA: TGTGCCAGTAGAGTCGGGTTAGGGACAGGACCCTTGAACACCGGGGAGCTGTTTTTT. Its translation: CASRVGLGTGPLNTGELFF.

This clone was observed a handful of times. The CDR3 DNA reads TGTGCCAGCAGCCCCCATGTGACAGGGGTTCGGGCAGCCTACGAGCAGTACTTC. Translation gives CASSPHVTGVRAAYEQYF. The J gene is TRBJ2-7, the V gene TRBV7-9; 8 nucleotides line up with TRBD1. The CDR3 is made up of 18 amino acids. Germline V CDR1 and CDR2: SEHNR, FQNEAQ (reference sequence). Unmatched junction bases numbered 17, after V lost 5 bases and J lost 2 bases.

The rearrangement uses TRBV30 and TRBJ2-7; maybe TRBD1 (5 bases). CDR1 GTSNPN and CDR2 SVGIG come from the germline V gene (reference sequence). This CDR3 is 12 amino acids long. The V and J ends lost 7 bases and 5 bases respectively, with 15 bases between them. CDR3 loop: CASHQGGNEQYF. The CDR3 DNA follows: TGTGCCTCCCACCAGGGTGGCAACGAGCAGTACTTC.

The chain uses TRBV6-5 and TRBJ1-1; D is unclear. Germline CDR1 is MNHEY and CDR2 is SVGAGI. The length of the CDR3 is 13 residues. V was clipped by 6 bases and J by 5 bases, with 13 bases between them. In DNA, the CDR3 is TGTGCCAGCAGGGGCCCATTGTGGACTGAAGCTTTCTTT. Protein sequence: CASRGPLWTEAFF.

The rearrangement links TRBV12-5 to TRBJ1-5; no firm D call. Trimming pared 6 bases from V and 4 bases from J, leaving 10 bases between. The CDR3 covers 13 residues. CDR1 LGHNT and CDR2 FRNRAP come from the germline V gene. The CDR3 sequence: CASGPGINQPQHF. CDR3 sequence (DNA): TGTGCTAGTGGACCGGGGATTAATCAGCCCCAGCATTTT.

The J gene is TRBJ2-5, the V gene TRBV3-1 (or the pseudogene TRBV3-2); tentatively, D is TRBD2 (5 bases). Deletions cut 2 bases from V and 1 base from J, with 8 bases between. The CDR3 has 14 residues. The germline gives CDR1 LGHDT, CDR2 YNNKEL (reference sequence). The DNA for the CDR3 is TGTGCCAGCAGCCAAACTACTAGCCAAGAGACCCAGTACTTC. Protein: CASSQTTSQETQYF.

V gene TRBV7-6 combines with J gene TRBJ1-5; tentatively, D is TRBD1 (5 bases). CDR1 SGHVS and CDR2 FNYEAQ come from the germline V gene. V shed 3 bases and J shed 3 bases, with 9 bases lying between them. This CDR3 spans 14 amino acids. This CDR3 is CASSFGGFNQPQHF. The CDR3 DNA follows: TGTGCCAGCAGCTTTGGGGGGTTCAATCAGCCCCAGCATTTT.

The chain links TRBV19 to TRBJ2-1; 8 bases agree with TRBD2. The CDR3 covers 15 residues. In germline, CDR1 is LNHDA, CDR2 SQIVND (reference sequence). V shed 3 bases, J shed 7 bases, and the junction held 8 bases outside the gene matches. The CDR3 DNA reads TGTGCCAGTAGTATCGAAAGCGGGAGAGAAAATGAGCAGTTCTTC. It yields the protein CASSIESGRENEQFF.

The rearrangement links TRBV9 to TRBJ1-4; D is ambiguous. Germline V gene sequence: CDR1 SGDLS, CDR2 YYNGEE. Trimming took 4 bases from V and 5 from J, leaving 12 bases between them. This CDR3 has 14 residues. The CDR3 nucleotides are TGTGCCAGCAGCTCTCGAGGATCAAATGAAAAACTGTTTTTT. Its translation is CASSSRGSNEKLFF.

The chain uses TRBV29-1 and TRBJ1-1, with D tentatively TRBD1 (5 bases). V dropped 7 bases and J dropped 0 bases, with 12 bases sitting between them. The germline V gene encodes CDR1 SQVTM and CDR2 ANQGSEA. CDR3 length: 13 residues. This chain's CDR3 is CSASGGMNTEAFF. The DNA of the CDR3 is TGCAGCGCCAGTGGGGGGATGAACACTGAAGCTTTCTTT.

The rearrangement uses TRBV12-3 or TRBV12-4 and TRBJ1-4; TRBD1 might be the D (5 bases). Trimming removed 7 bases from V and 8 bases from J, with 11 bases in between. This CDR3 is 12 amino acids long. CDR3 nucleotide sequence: TGTGCCAGCACCCGAAACAGGGAAAAACTGTTTTTT. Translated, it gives CASTRNREKLFF.

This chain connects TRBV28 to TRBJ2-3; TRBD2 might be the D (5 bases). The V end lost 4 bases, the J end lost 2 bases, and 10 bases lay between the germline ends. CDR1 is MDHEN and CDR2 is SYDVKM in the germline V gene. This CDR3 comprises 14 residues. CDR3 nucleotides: TGTGCCAGCAGTTCCACTAGACCCACAGATACGCAGTATTTT. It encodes CASSSTRPTDTQYF. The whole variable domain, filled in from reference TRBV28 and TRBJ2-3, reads DVKVTQSSRYLVKRTGEKVFLECVQDMDHENMFWYRQDPGLGLRLIYFSYDVKMKEKGDIPEGYSVSREKKERFSLILESASTNQTSMYLCASSSTRPTDTQYFGPGTRLTVL.